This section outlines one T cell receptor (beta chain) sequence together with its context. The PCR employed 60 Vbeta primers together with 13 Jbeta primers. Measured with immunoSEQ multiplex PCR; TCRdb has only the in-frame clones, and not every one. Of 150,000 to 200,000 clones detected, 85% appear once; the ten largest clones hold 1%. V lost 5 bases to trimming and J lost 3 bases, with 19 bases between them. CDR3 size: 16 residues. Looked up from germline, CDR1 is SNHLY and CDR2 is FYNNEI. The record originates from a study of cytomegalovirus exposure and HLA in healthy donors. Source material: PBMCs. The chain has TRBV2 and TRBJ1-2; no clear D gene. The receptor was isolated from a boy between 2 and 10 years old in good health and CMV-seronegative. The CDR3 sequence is CASSTDGQALHYGYTF. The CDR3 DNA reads TGTGCCAGCAGTACCGACGGCCAGGCCTTGCACTATGGCTACACCTTC. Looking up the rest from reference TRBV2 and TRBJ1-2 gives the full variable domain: EPEVTQTPSHQVTQMGQEVILRCVPISNHLYFYWYRQILGQKVEFLVSFYNNEISEKSEIFDDQFSVERPDGSNFTLKIRSTKLEDSAMYFCASSTDGQALHYGYTFGSGTRLTVV.